What follows is one T cell receptor (beta chain) and its context. This clonotype has just a few counts. No cognate antigen has been identified for it. Base qualities are not provided; no much larger clone lies one nucleotide away. TCR beta CDR3 regions were amplified from RNA transcripts. For the first round of RT-PCR on the TCR CDR3, the HTBI primer set was used together with the Qiagen OneStep RT-PCR kit. The libraries were constructed in a second round of multiplex PCR and then size-selected and purified. Sequencing of the libraries was done on an Illumina HiSeq2000 using paired-end 100 bp reads. The original methods were these. SOAPnuke was used to process the raw data, throwing out any read that contained adapters or uncalled bases, had a mean Phred below 15, or lacked an exact constant-primer or identifier match. COPE v1.2.5 was used to merge the high-quality paired reads, and each unique nucleotide sequence was defined as a clonotype. Clonotypes were aligned to IMGT TRBV, TRBD and TRBJ reference segments using MiTCR v1.1. Analysis was restricted to V-J combinations with a frequency above 0.0001, which covered just over 98% of repertoires. The TCS score was defined as the ratio of F50 (clonal expansion) to E x V (chaos), calculated using BLOSUM62-based TCRdist between CDR3 peptides within each V-J. Welch's t-statistics and random forest reduced roughly 530 V-J features to 10 to 15, which were used in a naive Bayes classifier (R e1071). TCRdb cleaned the public reads at Q25 with fastp, built clones with MiXCR and kept in-frame beta chains. Rows with one shared CDR3 protein collapse into an entry with the most common genes and DNA. The V and J calls, along with clone size, are taken from TCRdb and not from the paper's own processing. This sample comprises about 640,000 distinct CDR3 sequences, around 21% of them detected only once. 34% of the sample comes from the top ten.

The data stem from a study of T cells in Graves' hyperthyroidism and ophthalmopathy (dated by TCRdb to the late 2010s). With regard to the full study: Peripheral blood was sampled at the time of initial diagnosis, prior to any treatment. Once sampling was done, hyperthyroidism patients were given methimazole at a starting dose of 30 mg daily, whereas ophthalmopathy patients were given high-dose intravenous methylprednisolone. The approximately 98 discovery patients were randomly divided into training and test sets at a 7:3 ratio. The paper describes TCR Vbeta CDR3 sequencing of some 130 peripheral blood samples, made up of fewer than 50 ophthalmopathy patients, approximately 73 hyperthyroidism patients and 17 progressor patients. In more than five Graves' hyperthyroidism patients, the study also compared T-cell repertoires from thyroid tissue with T-cell repertoires from blood. An independent validation cohort of about 20 hyperthyroidism patients and about 15 patients who later progressed to ophthalmopathy tested prospective prediction of ophthalmopathy. TCR V-J signatures able to tell the groups apart were searched for in a discovery cohort of some 97 patients, of whom 43 had Graves' ophthalmopathy and under 65 had stable Graves' hyperthyroidism.

Moderately to severely active disease, a Clinical Activity Score of at least 3, a NOSPECS grade of at least 4, and a duration under 3 months were present in ophthalmopathy patients. Any patient with an uncontrolled infection, another autoimmune disease, pregnancy or lactation was excluded. Clinical symptoms, serum thyroxine and TRAb, thyroid ultrasound, and orbital computed tomography formed the basis for the diagnoses. PBMCs were isolated from 7.5 to 10 ml of fresh peripheral blood by Ficoll-Paque density gradient centrifugation. Total RNA was extracted with Trizol reagent, and quality was checked on an Agilent 2100 Bioanalyzer. Study-wide conclusions, independent of this receptor: Most expanded thyroid clonotypes (frequency above 0.001) were also found in blood, which suggests that blood repertoires may mirror thyroid immune responses. Sample size was not statistically predetermined, and investigators were not blinded to group allocation. In cross-validation, a model built on a 13 V-J signature told ophthalmopathy apart from stable hyperthyroidism with approximately 90% sensitivity and about 81% specificity, and in testing the same model reached 80%/75%. In validation, the model predicted progression to ophthalmopathy with approximately 69% sensitivity and less than 75% specificity, a median of 6.5 months before onset.

According to the germline V gene, CDR1 reads MDHEN and CDR2 reads SYDVKM. CDR3 length: 14 amino acids, cysteine to phenylalanine. Here the CDR3 DNA is all that survives: 42 bases in frame from base 1. At the junction V is shortened by 6 bases and J by 7 bases, with 19 bases in between. This receptor was taken from a man younger than 45 with Graves' ophthalmopathy. The receptor chain draws on TRBV28 and TRBJ2-7; a confident D gene designation cannot be given. What was sequenced was blood. Here the CDR3 is given as CASSTVGPSEEQYF. The nucleotide sequence is given as TGTGCCAGCAGCACGGTTGGTCCGTCCGAGGAGCAGTACTTC.